This T cell receptor beta chain was found in a study of blood T cell repertoires in COVID-19. Under the authors' procedure: Reference gene primer amplification gave estimated nucleated cell counts. Here immunoSEQ multiplex PCR was the method, and the copy in TCRdb shows in-frame clones only, minus some. V, J and clone size were drawn from that table, and D and trimming were deduced from the DNA. Of 100,000 or so clones detected, roughly 87% appear once; the ten largest clones hold under 7.5%. Germline CDR1 reads SGHRS; CDR2 reads YFSETQ. V was trimmed by 5 bases and J by 2 bases, leaving 10 bases between them. The CDR3 contains 13 residues.

This chain links TRBV5-1 with TRBJ1-1; D ambiguous. Material: peripheral blood. The receptor was isolated from a woman in her sixties with acute or convalescent COVID-19. The CDR3 protein is CASSRDKNTEAFF. CDR3 DNA sequence: TGCGCCAGCAGTCGTGACAAAAACACTGAAGCTTTCTTT.